The 15 T cell receptor beta chains listed next were all sequenced from one sample in a study of beta chain features in type 1 diabetes. These receptors' targets are unknown. General study findings and limits: Shortening of TCRB CDR3s, moderate but significant, appeared in all four CD4+ subsets of Type 1 diabetes patients.

Expressed TCRB transcripts were sequenced because the entire RNA isolate underwent reverse transcription. Some clones are missing from TCRdb's copy, which holds only in-frame ones; the method was immunoSEQ multiplex PCR. The table includes around 710,000 clones, roughly 12% detected once. Sample: naive CD4+ T cells from blood. These TCRs come from a man aged 30-40 years with type 1 diabetes.

The rearrangement joins TRBV6-5 to TRBJ2-5; D remains unclear. CDR1 and CDR2 (germline): MNHEY, SVGAGI. Trimming stripped 0 bases from V and 1 base from J, with 12 bases between. The CDR3 has 16 residues. The CDR3 bases are TGTGCCAGCAGTTACTCTGAAGCGCTTGGCCAAGAGACCCAGTACTTC. The encoded protein is CASSYSEALGQETQYF.

This clone has a handful of counts. The rearrangement uses TRBV10-3 and TRBJ2-7, with 11 nucleotides matching TRBD2. The CDR3 contains 13 residues. V trimming: 10 bases; J trimming: 2 bases; junction bases outside the gene matches: 4. CDR1 is ENHRY and CDR2 is SYGVKD in the germline V gene. The CDR3 DNA follows: TGTGCCACGGGGACTAGCGGTACCTACGAGCAGTACTTC. This codes for CATGTSGTYEQYF.

Only a few counts were recorded for this clone. The rearrangement uses TRBV10-3 and TRBJ2-3, with D perhaps TRBD2 (6 bases). Germline CDR1 reads ENHRY; CDR2 reads SYGVKD. V was trimmed by 7 bases and J by 0 bases, leaving 11 bases between them. The CDR3 loop spans 14 amino acids. The CDR3 DNA sequence: TGTGCCATCAATCCGACTAGAAGCACAGATACGCAGTATTTT. Translation gives CAINPTRSTDTQYF.

This clone was seen only a few times. The genes are TRBV19 and TRBJ2-2, with TRBD2 matching 11 bases. V gave up 10 bases and J gave up 5 bases; unmatched junction bases: 12. Germline V CDR1 and CDR2: LNHDA, SQIVND (reference sequence). This CDR3 has 16 residues. CDR3 in amino acids: CATTPLAGGRTGELFF. The CDR3 DNA is TGTGCCACCACGCCCTTAGCGGGGGGGCGGACCGGGGAGCTGTTTTTT.

This clone has only a few counts. The chain carries TRBV6-6 and TRBJ1-5; D gene ambiguous. Trimming left V 0 bases short and J 4 bases short, with 4 bases between. CDR1 MNHNY and CDR2 SVGAGI come from the germline V gene (reference sequence). CDR3 size: 13 residues. As DNA, the CDR3 is TGTGCCAGCAGTTACTCGCAGAATCAGCCCCAGCATTTT. It translates to CASSYSQNQPQHF.

The gene calls are TRBV6-5 and TRBJ1-3; the D is unclear. Germline V lookup: CDR1 MNHEY, CDR2 SVGAGI. Trimming left V 8 bases short and J 4 bases short, with 18 bases between. CDR3 length equals 15 residues. CDR3 nucleotide sequence: TGTGCCAGCCGGAGGACTGCGAATCCGGGAAACACCATATATTTT. It codes for CASRRTANPGNTIYF.

V gene TRBV6-5 combines with J gene TRBJ1-6; TRBD1 agrees at 9 bases. The germline CDR1 and CDR2 sequences are MNHEY and SVGAGI. The J segment lost 9 bases and the V segment lost 10 bases, leaving 7 bases of the junction unmatched. CDR3 length: 13 amino acids. CDR3 DNA sequence: TGTGCCACCCGGACAGGGGAAGGTTCACCCCTCCACTTT. Its protein is CATRTGEGSPLHF.

The CDR3 sequence: CASDRDWEFGQPQHF. The CDR3 DNA is TGTGCCAGCGACAGGGACTGGGAATTTGGACAGCCCCAGCATTTT. This rearrangement joins TRBV6-1 to TRBJ1-5; 7 bases line up with TRBD1. The junction had 14 bases not matched to a gene; V was cut back by 8 bases and J by 7 bases. The CDR3 is made up of 15 amino acids. Germline loops: CDR1 MNHNS, CDR2 SASEGT.

The chain recombines TRBV5-1 with TRBJ2-3; TRBD2 agrees at 8 bases. CDR3 length equals 15 residues. The ends lost 3 bases at V and 1 base at J; junction bases unmatched: 4. In germline, CDR1 is SGHRS, CDR2 YFSETQ. DNA for the CDR3: TGCGCCAGCAGCTCGCGGCGGGGGGGCACAGATACGCAGTATTTT. The encoded protein is CASSSRRGGTDTQYF.

This sequence joins TRBV28 and TRBJ1-2; possibly TRBD1 for D (6 bases). Trimming took 6 bases from V and 0 from J, leaving 11 bases between them. The CDR3 extends over 14 amino acids. Per germline, CDR1 MDHEN and CDR2 SYDVKM. This CDR3 reads CASRETGTNYGYTF. The CDR3, as DNA: TGTGCCAGCAGAGAGACAGGAACTAACTATGGCTACACCTTC.

This clone was seen only a few times. CDR3 sequence: CSVDGRGGADGYTF. Written as DNA, the CDR3 is TGCAGCGTTGACGGCCGGGGCGGGGCGGATGGCTACACCTTC. The chain uses TRBV29-1 and TRBJ1-2, with a possible D match to TRBD1 (5 bases). Germline V gives CDR1 SQVTM, CDR2 ANQGSEA. Trimming took 3 bases from V and 6 from J, leaving 17 bases between them. The CDR3 sequence is 14 residues long.

This clone has more than one count but fewer than ten. The chain recombines TRBV7-2 with TRBJ1-3, with D tentatively TRBD1 (6 bases). The V end was cut by 5 bases, the J end by 7 bases, with 12 bases between. The germline V gene has CDR1 SGHTA and CDR2 FQGNSA. The CDR3 extends over 13 amino acids. CDR3 region: CASSTRQANTIYF. The CDR3 nucleotides are TGTGCCAGCAGCACCCGACAGGCGAACACCATATATTTT.

The V call is TRBV27, the J call TRBJ1-2; D is undetermined. CDR3 length: 14 residues. Looked up from germline, CDR1 is MNHEY and CDR2 is SMNVEV (reference sequence). Trimming removed 1 base at V and 2 bases at J, with 8 bases between. The CDR3 region has the DNA TGTGCCAGCAGTTTATACCCGGAGAACTATGGCTACACCTTC. Amino acid sequence: CASSLYPENYGYTF.

The CDR3 DNA reads TGTGCCAGCAGCTTCCGGGGCTTTAATGAAAAACTGTTTTTT. This sequence encodes CASSFRGFNEKLFF. The chain combines TRBV5-6 with TRBJ1-4, with D tentatively TRBD1 (5 bases). The ends were cut back, 2 bases at V and 4 bases at J, with 9 bases in the middle. This CDR3 spans 14 amino acids. Germline V gives CDR1 SGHDT, CDR2 YYEEEE.

This clone has only a few counts. The chain joins TRBV5-1 to TRBJ1-1; D unclear. CDR1 and CDR2 from the germline V gene are SGHRS and YFSETQ. The CDR3 totals 15 residues. Between the trimmed V and J ends, which lost 4 bases and 0 bases, there was a span of 13 bases. CDR3 DNA: TGCGCCAGCAGCCGGCTCAACCCCATGAACACTGAAGCTTTCTTT. It translates to CASSRLNPMNTEAFF. The full variable domain, with the rest looked up from reference TRBV5-1 and TRBJ1-1, is KAGVTQTPRYLIKTRGQQVTLSCSPISGHRSVSWYQQTPGQGLQFLFEYFSETQRNKGNFPGRFSGRQFSNSRSEMNVSTLELGDSALYLCASSRLNPMNTEAFFGQGTRLTVV.